Shown below are 19 T cell receptor beta chains from a single sample sequenced in a study of OX40 agonist ivuxolimab in advanced cancers. This table comes from immunoSEQ multiplex PCR, and its TCRdb copy is limited to in-frame clones, with some not included. This sample carries tens of thousands of clones, 80% to 85% of them seen once, and the ten largest clones take 0.78%. This specimen was CD4+ or CD8+ T cells sorted from blood, taken in a trial of the OX40 agonist ivuxolimab. The receptors come from an adult with an advanced solid tumor such as melanoma, head and neck, liver or kidney cancer.

This chain uses TRBV11-2 with TRBJ2-5, with D possibly matching TRBD1 (5 bases). The CDR3 is made up of 15 amino acids. Deletions cut 0 bases from V and 5 bases from J, with 13 bases between. Germline V lookup: CDR1 SGHAT, CDR2 FQNNGV. This CDR3 is CASSLEIGVAETQYF. CDR3 nucleotides: TGTGCCAGCAGCTTAGAGATAGGGGTCGCGGAGACCCAGTACTTC.

The V call is TRBV2, the J call TRBJ1-2, with a possible D match to TRBD1 (5 bases). This CDR3 region has 16 residues. Trimming removed 8 bases from V and 4 bases from J, with 23 bases in between. Germline assignment: CDR1 SNHLY and CDR2 FYNNEI. The CDR3 reads CASRPWGGRGVYGYTF. CDR3 coding DNA: TGTGCCAGCCGACCTTGGGGAGGGCGAGGGGTCTATGGCTACACCTTC.

The chain employs TRBV14 and TRBJ2-5; TRBD2 matches 8 bases. This CDR3 is built from 14 residues. Germline V gene lookup returns CDR1 SGHDN and CDR2 FVKESK. The V and J ends lost 2 bases and 4 bases, in that order; junction bases with no gene match: 3. CDR3 DNA: TGTGCCAGCAGCCAACGGGGGGGCGGAGAGACCCAGTACTTC. Its protein product is CASSQRGGGETQYF.

The gene calls are TRBV5-1 and TRBJ2-1; 8 positions match TRBD2. Trimming removed 5 bases from V and 4 bases from J; junction bases left unmatched: 11. The CDR3 loop spans 16 amino acids. Per germline, CDR1 SGHRS and CDR2 YFSETQ. Here the CDR3 DNA reads TGCGCCAGCAGGAGAAGAGCGGGAGAGGTATACAATGAGCAGTTCTTC. Residues: CASRRRAGEVYNEQFF.

The rearrangement links TRBV5-3 to TRBJ1-1; D ambiguous. TRBV5-3 is an ORF for which the function is uncertain. V gave up 3 bases and J gave up 0 bases, with 9 bases separating them. The CDR3 has 14 amino acids. The CDR3 sequence is CARSCGRVNTEAFF. In DNA form, the CDR3 reads TGTGCCAGAAGCTGTGGAAGAGTGAACACTGAAGCTTTCTTT.

The J gene is TRBJ1-5, the V gene TRBV19; D may be TRBD1 (5 bases). This CDR3 has 13 amino acids. Trimming removed 8 bases from V and 7 bases from J, with 15 bases in between. From germline, CDR1 is LNHDA and CDR2 SQIVND (reference sequence). The CDR3 DNA sequence: TGTGCCAGTCAGTTCCAGGGATCCCAGCCCCAGCATTTT. As protein: CASQFQGSQPQHF.

The CDR3 DNA follows: TGTGCTAGTGGACCACCTCTCTACAGGGATGGGGCCGGGGAGCTGTTTTTT. Its translation is CASGPPLYRDGAGELFF. The rearrangement joins TRBV12-5 to TRBJ2-2; possible D gene TRBD1, 6 bases. V was pared by 6 bases and J by 6 bases, with 23 bases between. The CDR3 contains 17 residues. Germline assignment: CDR1 LGHNT and CDR2 FRNRAP.

CDR3 residues: CASSRDRAYNEQFF. DNA for the CDR3: TGCGCCAGCAGTCGGGACAGAGCCTACAATGAGCAGTTCTTC. The rearrangement links TRBV5-1 to TRBJ2-1, with 7 bases identical to TRBD1. The germline V gene encodes CDR1 SGHRS and CDR2 YFSETQ. CDR3 size: 14 residues. After removal of 5 bases from V and 2 bases from J, the junction contained 4 bases not matched to a gene.

V and J are TRBV28 and TRBJ1-4; D call uncertain. Per germline, CDR1 MDHEN and CDR2 SYDVKM. CDR3 length equals 14 residues. With 5 bases removed from V and 3 bases from J, the gap between germline ends came to 10 bases. CDR3 in DNA: TGTGCCAGCAGTCCTCCGTATCCTAATGAAAAACTGTTTTTT. Translated: CASSPPYPNEKLFF.

The chain recombines TRBV7-8 with TRBJ2-1, with 10 bases lining up with TRBD2. Germline values: CDR1 SGHVS, CDR2 FQNEAQ. Trimming at V came to 1 base and at J to 5 bases, leaving 2 bases not matched to a gene. The CDR3 is 15 residues long. The CDR3 loop is CASSLELAGNNEQFF. CDR3 DNA sequence: TGTGCCAGCAGCTTAGAACTAGCGGGGAACAATGAGCAGTTCTTC.

The chain recombines TRBV5-1 with TRBJ2-3, with D unresolved. V was shortened by 3 bases and J by 4 bases, with 18 bases between the two germline ends. The CDR3 loop spans 16 amino acids. The germline CDR1 and CDR2 sequences are SGHRS and YFSETQ. In DNA form, the CDR3 reads TGCGCCAGCAGCTGGTCGTCCGGGTCCTTGGCAGATACGCAGTATTTT. It codes for CASSWSSGSLADTQYF.

This clone came up once. This chain links TRBV7-3 with TRBJ2-5; 11 positions agree with TRBD2. The germline gives CDR1 SGHTA, CDR2 FQGTGA. This CDR3 contains 15 residues. Unmatched junction bases numbered 7, after V lost 5 bases and J lost 5 bases. CDR3 nucleotides: TGTGCCAGCAGCCTAGCGGGGGGTAATTCGGAGACCCAGTACTTC. Its translation is CASSLAGGNSETQYF.

The chain couples TRBV28 to TRBJ2-1; D gene ambiguous. This CDR3 spans 13 amino acids. The germline CDR1 and CDR2 sequences are MDHEN and SYDVKM. The ends were cut back, 5 bases at V and 7 bases at J, with 12 bases in the middle. The CDR3 nucleotides are TGTGCCAGCAGTCCCGCTGATGGGAATGAGCAGTTCTTC. Amino acids: CASSPADGNEQFF.

This clone was detected only once. This chain joins TRBV18 and TRBJ2-2; either TRBD1 or TRBD2 may fit D (5 bases each). V shed 3 bases and J shed 1 base, with 9 bases lying between them. There are 15 residues in the CDR3. Germline lookup yields CDR1 KGHSH and CDR2 LQKENI. CDR3 sequence: CASSPRDRNTGELFF. In nucleotides, the CDR3 is TGTGCCAGCTCACCCCGGGACCGGAACACCGGGGAGCTGTTTTTT.

This chain connects TRBV7-9 to TRBJ2-1, with TRBD2 matching 7 bases. The CDR3 runs 17 residues. J gave up 2 bases and V 3 bases, and 10 bases lay outside the gene matches. Germline CDR1 and CDR2: SEHNR and FQNEAQ (reference sequence). The CDR3 is CASSFLSGGGTYNEQFF. The CDR3 DNA reads TGTGCCAGCAGCTTCCTATCGGGAGGAGGCACCTACAATGAGCAGTTCTTC. The whole variable domain, filled in from reference TRBV7-9 and TRBJ2-1, reads DTGVSQNPRHKITKRGQNVTFRCDPISEHNRLYWYRQTLGQGPEFLTYFQNEAQLEKSRLLSDRFSAERPKGSFSTLEIQRTEQGDSAMYLCASSFLSGGGTYNEQFFGPGTRLTVL.

This chain uses TRBV30 with TRBJ1-2, with D possibly being TRBD1 (5 bases). The V gene's germline CDR1 is GTSNPN and CDR2 SVGIG (reference sequence). The CDR3 contains 16 residues. Trimming left V 1 base short and J 1 base short, with 16 bases between. CDR3 nucleotides: TGTGCCTGGAGTGCCGACCCCAGGGCTCATAACTATGGCTACACCTTC. Its protein product is CAWSADPRAHNYGYTF. The variable domain in full, with the rest retrieved from reference TRBV30 and TRBJ1-2, is SQTIHQWPATLVQPVGSPLSLECTVEGTSNPNLYWYRQAAGRGLQLLFYSVGIGQISSEVPQNLSASRPQDRQFILSSKKLLLSDSGFYLCAWSADPRAHNYGYTFGSGTRLTVV.

The rearrangement joins TRBV10-1 to TRBJ2-3; 9 nucleotides match TRBD1. The V segment lost 2 bases and the J segment 5 bases; nucleotides outside the gene matches: 11. Germline loops: CDR1 WNHNN, CDR2 SYGVQD (reference sequence). CDR3 length: 17 residues. In nucleotides, the CDR3 is TGCGCCAGCAGTGAGAGGGGGGACAGGGTAAGCGAAGATACGCAGTATTTT. Protein sequence: CASSERGDRVSEDTQYF.

V usage is TRBV5-1 and J usage is TRBJ2-7; 10 bases match TRBD2. This CDR3 region has 15 residues. The V segment lost 3 bases and the J segment 4 bases; nucleotides outside the gene matches: 7. Germline V CDR1 and CDR2: SGHRS, YFSETQ. CDR3 in amino acids: CASSSSSGSFYEQYF. DNA for the CDR3: TGCGCCAGCAGCTCGTCTAGCGGGAGTTTTTACGAGCAGTACTTC.

This clone appeared once. This chain joins TRBV7-3 and TRBJ2-7; D tentatively reads TRBD1 or TRBD2 (5 bases each). CDR1 and CDR2 (germline): SGHTA, FQGTGA. The ends were cut back, 10 bases at V and 8 bases at J, with 12 bases in the middle. The CDR3 loop spans 10 amino acids. Here the CDR3 DNA reads TGTGCCATTATCGGGGCTAAGCAGTACTTC. Translating it yields CAIIGAKQYF.